This TCR beta chain was sequenced in a study of blood T cell repertoires in COVID-19. Study as a whole: Researchers got acute and convalescent COVID-19 samples from the United States, Italy and Spain. The analysed material was cDNA or gDNA that came from T cells, B-cell-depleted T cells, or PBMCs.

The CDR3 has 14 amino acids. Germline values: CDR1 MGHDK, CDR2 SYGVNS. V was clipped by 3 bases and J by 4 bases, with 12 bases between them. Original analysis: Amplified reference gene primers provided the basis for estimating nucleated cell counts. Clones were sequenced by immunoSEQ multiplex PCR, and TCRdb holds only the in-frame ones, with some missing. That table is the source of V, J and clone size, and D and trimming were worked out from the DNA. Counted here are tens of thousands of clones, more than 80% occurring once; the ten biggest clones make up 4% to 5.5%. Sequencing input: peripheral blood. This rearrangement joins TRBV25-1 to TRBJ2-5, with a weak D call TRBD1 (6 bases). This TCR derives from a man of 80 years or more with acute or convalescent COVID-19. The CDR3: CASSDPGQVETQYF. Here the CDR3 DNA reads TGTGCCAGCAGTGACCCGGGACAAGTAGAGACCCAGTACTTC.